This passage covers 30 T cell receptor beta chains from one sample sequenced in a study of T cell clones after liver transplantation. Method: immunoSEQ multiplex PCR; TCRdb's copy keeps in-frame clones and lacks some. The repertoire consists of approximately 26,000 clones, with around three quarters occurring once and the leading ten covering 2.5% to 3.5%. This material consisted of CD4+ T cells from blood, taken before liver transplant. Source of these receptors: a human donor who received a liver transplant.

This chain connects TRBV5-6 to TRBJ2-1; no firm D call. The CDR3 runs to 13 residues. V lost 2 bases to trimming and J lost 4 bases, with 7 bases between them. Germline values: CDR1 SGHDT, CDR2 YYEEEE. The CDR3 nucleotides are TGTGCCAGCAGCTTCTCCCCGTACAATGAGCAGTTCTTC. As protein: CASSFSPYNEQFF.

CDR3 sequence (DNA): TGTGCCAGCAGTTACGAGGCCAAACGGACTGAAGCTTTCTTT. Translating it yields CASSYEAKRTEAFF. The genes are TRBV6-6 and TRBJ1-1, with D uncertain. The V gene lost 2 bases and the J gene lost 5 bases, with 12 bases spanning the gap. The CDR3 runs to 14 residues. Germline CDR1 reads MNHNY; CDR2 reads SVGAGI (reference sequence).

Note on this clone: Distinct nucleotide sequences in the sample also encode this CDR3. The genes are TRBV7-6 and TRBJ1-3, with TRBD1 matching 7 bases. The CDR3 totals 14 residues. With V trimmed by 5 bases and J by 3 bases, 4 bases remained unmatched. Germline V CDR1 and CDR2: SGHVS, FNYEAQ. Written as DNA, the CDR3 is TGTGCCAGCAGCCCGCGGGACAGTGGAAACACCATATATTTT. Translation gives CASSPRDSGNTIYF.

For the CDR3, the DNA is TGTGCCAGTAGTTCCTTGACAGGGGGGTTCACTGAAGCTTTCTTT. This gives the protein CASSSLTGGFTEAFF. The rearrangement uses TRBV19 and TRBJ1-1; 9 bases match TRBD1. Germline CDR1 LNHDA, CDR2 SQIVND (reference sequence). Germline trimming cut 5 bases from V and 4 bases from J; bases unmatched to any gene: 8. The CDR3 contains 15 residues.

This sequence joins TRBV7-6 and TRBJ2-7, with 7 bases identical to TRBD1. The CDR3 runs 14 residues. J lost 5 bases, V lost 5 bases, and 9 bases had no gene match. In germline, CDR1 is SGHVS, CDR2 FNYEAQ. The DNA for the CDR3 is TGTGCCAGCAGCGCACGGGACAGCATACACGAGCAGTACTTC. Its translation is CASSARDSIHEQYF.

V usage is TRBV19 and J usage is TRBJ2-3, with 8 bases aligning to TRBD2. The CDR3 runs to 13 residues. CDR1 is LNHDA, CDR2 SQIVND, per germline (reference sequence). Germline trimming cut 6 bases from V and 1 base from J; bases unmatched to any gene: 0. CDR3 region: CASRLAGTDTQYF. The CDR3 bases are TGTGCCAGTAGACTAGCGGGCACAGATACGCAGTATTTT.

The CDR3 region is CASSPQGLGAYNEQFF. CDR3 DNA: TGCGCCAGCAGCCCCCAGGGACTAGGCGCCTACAATGAGCAGTTCTTC. This rearrangement joins TRBV5-1 to TRBJ2-1; 8 bases align to TRBD2. V shed 4 bases, J shed 2 bases, and the junction held 8 bases outside the gene matches. Germline CDR1 is SGHRS and CDR2 is YFSETQ. The CDR3 extends over 16 amino acids.

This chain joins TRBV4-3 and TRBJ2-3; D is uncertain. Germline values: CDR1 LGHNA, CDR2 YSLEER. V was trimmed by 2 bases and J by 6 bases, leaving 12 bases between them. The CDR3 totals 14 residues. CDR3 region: CASSQMDQRDTQYF. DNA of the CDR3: TGCGCCAGCAGCCAAATGGATCAGAGGGATACGCAGTATTTT.

The CDR3 reads CASSGGLAEGANEQFF. The DNA for the CDR3 is TGTGCCAGCAGTGGGGGACTAGCGGAGGGGGCAAATGAGCAGTTCTTC. J is TRBJ2-1 and V is TRBV6-1; 11 positions agree with TRBD2. From germline, CDR1 is MNHNS and CDR2 SASEGT. After removal of 4 bases from V and 7 bases from J, the junction contained 9 bases not matched to a gene. The CDR3 spans 16 residues.

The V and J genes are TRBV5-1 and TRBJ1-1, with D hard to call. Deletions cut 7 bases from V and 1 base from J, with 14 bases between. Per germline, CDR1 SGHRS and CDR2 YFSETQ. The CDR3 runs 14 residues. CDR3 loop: CASRTELRNTEAFF. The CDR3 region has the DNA TGCGCCAGCCGGACGGAGCTGAGGAACACTGAAGCTTTCTTT.

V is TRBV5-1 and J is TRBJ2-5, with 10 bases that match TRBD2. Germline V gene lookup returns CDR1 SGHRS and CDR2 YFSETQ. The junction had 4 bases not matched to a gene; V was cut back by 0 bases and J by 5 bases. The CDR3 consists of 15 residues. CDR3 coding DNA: TGCGCCAGCAGCTTGGCTAGCGGGGGTATGGAGACCCAGTACTTC. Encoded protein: CASSLASGGMETQYF.

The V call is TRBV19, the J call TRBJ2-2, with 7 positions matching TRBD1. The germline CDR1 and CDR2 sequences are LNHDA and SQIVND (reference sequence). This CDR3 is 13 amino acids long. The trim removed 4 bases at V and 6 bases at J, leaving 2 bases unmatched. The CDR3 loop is CASSTGGPGELFF. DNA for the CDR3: TGTGCCAGTAGTACAGGGGGACCCGGGGAGCTGTTTTTT.

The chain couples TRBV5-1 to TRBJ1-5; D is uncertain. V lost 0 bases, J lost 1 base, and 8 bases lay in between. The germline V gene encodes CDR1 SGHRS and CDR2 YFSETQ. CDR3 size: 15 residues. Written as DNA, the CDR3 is TGCGCCAGCAGCTTGGAGGGAGGAAGCAATCAGCCCCAGCATTTT. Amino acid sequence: CASSLEGGSNQPQHF. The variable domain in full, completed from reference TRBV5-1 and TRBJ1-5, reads KAGVTQTPRYLIKTRGQQVTLSCSPISGHRSVSWYQQTPGQGLQFLFEYFSETQRNKGNFPGRFSGRQFSNSRSEMNVSTLELGDSALYLCASSLEGGSNQPQHFGDGTRLSIL.

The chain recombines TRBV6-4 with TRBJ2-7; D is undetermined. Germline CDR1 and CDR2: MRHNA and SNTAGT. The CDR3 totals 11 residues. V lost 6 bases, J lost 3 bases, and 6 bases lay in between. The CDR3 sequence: CASRRVYEQYF. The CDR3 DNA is TGTGCCAGCAGGAGAGTCTACGAGCAGTACTTC.

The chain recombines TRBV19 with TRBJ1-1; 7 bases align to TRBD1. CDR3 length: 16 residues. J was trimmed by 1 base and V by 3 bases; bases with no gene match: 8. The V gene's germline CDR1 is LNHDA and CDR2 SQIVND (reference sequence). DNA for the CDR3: TGTGCCAGTAGTATGTCACAGGGGACCACGAACACTGAAGCTTTCTTT. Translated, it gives CASSMSQGTTNTEAFF.

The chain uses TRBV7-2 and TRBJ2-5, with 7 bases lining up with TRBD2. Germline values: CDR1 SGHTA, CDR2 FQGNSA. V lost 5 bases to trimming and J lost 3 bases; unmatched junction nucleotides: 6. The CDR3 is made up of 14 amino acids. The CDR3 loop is CASSPYGGEETQYF. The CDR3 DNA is TGTGCCAGCAGCCCTTATGGGGGGGAAGAGACCCAGTACTTC.

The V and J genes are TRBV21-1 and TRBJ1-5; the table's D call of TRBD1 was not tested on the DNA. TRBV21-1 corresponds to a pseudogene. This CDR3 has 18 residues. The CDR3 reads CASSASGTELPMGQPQHF. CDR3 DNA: TGTGCCAGCAGCGCCTCCGGGACAGAGCTCCCAATGGGTCAGCCCCAGCATTTT.

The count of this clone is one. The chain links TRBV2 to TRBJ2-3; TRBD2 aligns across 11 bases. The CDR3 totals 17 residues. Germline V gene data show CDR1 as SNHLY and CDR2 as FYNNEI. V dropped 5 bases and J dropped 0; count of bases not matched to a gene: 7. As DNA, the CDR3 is TGTGCCAGCAGTTCGGTAGCGGGGGGGCCTAGCACAGATACGCAGTATTTT. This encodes CASSSVAGGPSTDTQYF.

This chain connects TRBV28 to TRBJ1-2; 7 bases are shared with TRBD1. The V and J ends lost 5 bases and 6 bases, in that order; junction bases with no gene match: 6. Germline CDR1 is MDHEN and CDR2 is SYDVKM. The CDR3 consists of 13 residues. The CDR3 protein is CASSLRDSDGYTF. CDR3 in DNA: TGTGCCAGCAGTCTCCGGGACAGTGATGGCTACACCTTC.

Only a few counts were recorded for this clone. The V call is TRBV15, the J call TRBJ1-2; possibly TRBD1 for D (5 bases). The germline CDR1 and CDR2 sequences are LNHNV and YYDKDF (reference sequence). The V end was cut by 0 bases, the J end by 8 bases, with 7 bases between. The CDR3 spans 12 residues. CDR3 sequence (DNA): TGTGCCACCAGCAGAGATTGGGGGGGCTACACCTTC. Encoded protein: CATSRDWGGYTF.

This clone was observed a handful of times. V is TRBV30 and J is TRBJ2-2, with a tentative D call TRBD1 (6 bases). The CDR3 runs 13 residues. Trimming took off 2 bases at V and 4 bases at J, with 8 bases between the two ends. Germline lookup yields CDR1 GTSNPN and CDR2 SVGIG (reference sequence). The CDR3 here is CAWSQQGTGELFF. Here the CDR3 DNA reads TGTGCCTGGAGTCAACAGGGCACCGGGGAGCTGTTTTTT.

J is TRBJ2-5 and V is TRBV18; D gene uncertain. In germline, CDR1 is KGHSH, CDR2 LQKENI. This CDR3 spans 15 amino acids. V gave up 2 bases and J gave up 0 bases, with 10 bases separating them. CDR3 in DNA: TGTGCCAGCTCACCATCCAGGACGGACCAAGAGACCCAGTACTTC. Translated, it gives CASSPSRTDQETQYF.

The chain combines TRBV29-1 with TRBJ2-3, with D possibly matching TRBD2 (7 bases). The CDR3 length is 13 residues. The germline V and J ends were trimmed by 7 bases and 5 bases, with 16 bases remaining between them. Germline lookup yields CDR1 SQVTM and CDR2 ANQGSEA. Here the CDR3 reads CSARGGVLDTQYF. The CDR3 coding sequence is TGCAGCGCCCGAGGGGGGGTACTAGATACGCAGTATTTT.

The CDR3: CASRSTANTGELFF. The CDR3 DNA is TGTGCCAGCAGATCGACAGCGAACACCGGGGAGCTGTTTTTT. The chain couples TRBV6-5 to TRBJ2-2, with D possibly TRBD1 on 5 matching bases. V was shortened by 6 bases and J by 0 bases, with 8 bases between the two germline ends. From germline, CDR1 is MNHEY and CDR2 SVGAGI. The CDR3 is 14 amino acids.

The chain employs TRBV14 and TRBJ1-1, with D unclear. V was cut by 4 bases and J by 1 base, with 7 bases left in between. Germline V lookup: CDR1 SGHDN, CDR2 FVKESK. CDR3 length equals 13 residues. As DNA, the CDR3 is TGTGCCAGCAGCCTTACCTCGAACACTGAAGCTTTCTTT. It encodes CASSLTSNTEAFF.

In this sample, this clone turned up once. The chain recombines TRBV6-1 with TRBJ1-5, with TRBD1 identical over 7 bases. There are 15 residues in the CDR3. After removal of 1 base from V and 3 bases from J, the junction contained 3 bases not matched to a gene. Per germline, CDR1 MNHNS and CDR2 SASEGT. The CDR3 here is CASSEGTGYNQPQHF. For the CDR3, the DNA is TGTGCCAGCAGTGAAGGGACAGGCTACAATCAGCCCCAGCATTTT.

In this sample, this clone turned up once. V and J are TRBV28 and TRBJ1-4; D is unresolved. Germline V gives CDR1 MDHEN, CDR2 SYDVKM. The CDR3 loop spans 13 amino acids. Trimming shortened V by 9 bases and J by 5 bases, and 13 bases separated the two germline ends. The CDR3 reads CASYGVANEKLFF. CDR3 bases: TGTGCCAGTTACGGGGTGGCGAATGAAAAACTGTTTTTT.

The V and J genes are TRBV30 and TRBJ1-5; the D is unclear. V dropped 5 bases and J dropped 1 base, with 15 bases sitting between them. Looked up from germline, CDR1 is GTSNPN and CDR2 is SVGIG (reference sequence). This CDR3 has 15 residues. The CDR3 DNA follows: TGTGCCTGGTCTCGCGGATCGGGGAGCAATCAGCCCCAGCATTTT. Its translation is CAWSRGSGSNQPQHF.

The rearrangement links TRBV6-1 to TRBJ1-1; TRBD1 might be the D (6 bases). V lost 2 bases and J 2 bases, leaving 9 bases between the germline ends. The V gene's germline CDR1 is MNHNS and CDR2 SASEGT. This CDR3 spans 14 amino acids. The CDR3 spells CASSEWDINTEAFF. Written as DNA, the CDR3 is TGTGCCAGCAGTGAATGGGACATTAACACTGAAGCTTTCTTT.

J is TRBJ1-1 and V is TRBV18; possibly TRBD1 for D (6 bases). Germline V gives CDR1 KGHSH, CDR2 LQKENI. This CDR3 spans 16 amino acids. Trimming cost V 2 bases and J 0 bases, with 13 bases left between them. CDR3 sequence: CASSPNRDLLNTEAFF. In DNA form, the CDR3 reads TGTGCCAGCTCACCAAACAGGGACTTATTGAACACTGAAGCTTTCTTT.